This T cell receptor beta chain emerged from a study of Ad26.COV2.S vaccination and SARS-CoV-2 variants. Profiling relied on immunoSEQ multiplex PCR, and the TCRdb table lists in-frame clones only, not all of them. The sample consists of about 400,000 clones, about four fifths of them appearing once. This clone was seen once. Germline V CDR1 and CDR2: SEHNR, FQNEAQ (reference sequence). The CDR3 runs 14 residues. The V gene lost 5 bases and the J gene lost 7 bases, with 14 bases spanning the gap. Treatment noted: about 20 received Ad26.COV2.S at low or high dose, single or two shots; a few received placebo; per-sample allocation not given. Day 63 after the first injection of vaccine or placebo was the sampling time.

The chain recombines TRBV7-9 with TRBJ2-2; D is undetermined. This clonotype was obtained from a person aged 18 to 59 who received the Ad26.COV2.S COVID-19 vaccine or a placebo. The sample here was peripheral blood, taken in a trial of Ad26.COV2.S vaccine versus placebo. In DNA form, the CDR3 reads TGTGCCAGCAGCCCCAGGACCCCTAGCGGGGAGCTGTTTTTT. Protein product: CASSPRTPSGELFF.